This T cell receptor beta chain was identified in a study of blood T cell repertoires in COVID-19. On the study more broadly: T cells, B-cell-depleted T cells, or PBMCs provided the cDNA or gDNA that served as material.

CDR3 length: 13 residues. The J segment lost 15 bases and the V segment lost 4 bases, leaving 10 bases of the junction unmatched. In germline, CDR1 is LGHDT, CDR2 YNNKEL (reference sequence). Clones were read by immunoSEQ multiplex PCR, and TCRdb kept only the in-frame ones, dropping some. This sample has about 74,000 clones; about 88% occur once, and the top ten carry roughly 2.5%. The source of this sequence is a man between 70 and 80 years old with active or convalescent COVID-19. The chain joins TRBV3-1 (or the pseudogene TRBV3-2) to TRBJ2-4; 9 nucleotides line up with TRBD1. Sequencing was performed on peripheral blood. The CDR3 spells CASSLTQGALPYF. CDR3 in DNA: TGTGCCAGCAGCCTAACACAGGGGGCGCTTCCGTACTTC.